This T cell receptor (beta chain) appears in the sequencing data of a study of cytomegalovirus exposure and HLA in healthy donors. The V segment lost 5 bases and the J segment 4 bases; nucleotides outside the gene matches: 6. Germline CDR1 and CDR2: LNHDA and SQIVND (reference sequence). The CDR3 has 14 residues. The study, taken as a whole, reports: Sequencing depth across donors, presence/absence analyses assumed, was roughly uniform.

This PCR relied on a set of 60 Vbeta primers and 13 Jbeta primers. Only in-frame clones appear in the TCRdb table, and some are missing; sequencing was by immunoSEQ multiplex PCR. The sample lists fewer than 250,000 clones; roughly four fifths were seen once. This clone was observed a few times. Its antigen remains unidentified. Sample: PBMCs. The receptor's source is a girl aged 2 to 9 in good health and CMV-seronegative. The genes are TRBV19 and TRBJ1-2; 8 nucleotides agree with TRBD1. The CDR3 region has the DNA TGTGCCAGTAGTCCAGGACAGGGTTCCTATGGCTACACCTTC. It codes for CASSPGQGSYGYTF.